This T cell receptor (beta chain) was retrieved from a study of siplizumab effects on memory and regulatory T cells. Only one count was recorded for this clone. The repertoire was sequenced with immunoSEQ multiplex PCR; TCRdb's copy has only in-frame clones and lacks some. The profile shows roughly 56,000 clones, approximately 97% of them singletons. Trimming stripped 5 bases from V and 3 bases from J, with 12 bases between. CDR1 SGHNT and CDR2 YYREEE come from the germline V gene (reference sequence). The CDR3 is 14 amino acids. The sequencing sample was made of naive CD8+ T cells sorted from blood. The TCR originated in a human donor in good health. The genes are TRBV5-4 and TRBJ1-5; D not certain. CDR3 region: CASSLRGANQPQHF. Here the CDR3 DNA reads TGTGCCAGCAGTCTTAGAGGTGCCAATCAGCCCCAGCATTTT.